This T cell receptor beta chain was sequenced for a study of beta chain features in type 1 diabetes (dated by TCRdb to the late 2010s). Describing the broader study: Mean age, gender distribution, total cell number and subset yield were not different between patients and healthy donors. A total of under 140,000,000 sorted cells were examined across all samples, and the number of cells per subset was strongly correlated with RNA yield. The study compared TCRB repertoires of sorted circulating CD4+ T cell subsets between recently diagnosed type 1 diabetes patients and matched healthy donors. Regulatory and stem cell-like memory subsets were isolated from only 8 patients and 8 healthy donors, whereas naive and central memory subsets came from all 28 donors. The study at large found these results: Type 1 diabetes patients showed a moderate but significant shortening of TCRB CDR3 length in all four CD4+ subsets. HLA sub-analyses involved small numbers of individuals, so any influence of HLA type on TCRB rearrangement remained unresolved. Fewer insertions and more nucleotide deletions at VDJ recombination sites were observed in patients with type 1 diabetes, implying thymic rearrangement abnormalities. Naive, central memory and regulatory TCRB repertoires appeared to be more similar among patients than among healthy donors. Because cDNA was sequenced instead of genomic DNA, activated cells with high expression could be over-represented, although the groups did not differ in activation or CD3 levels. Shorter templates might be favored by PCR, yet because patient and control samples were amplified and corrected together, any such skew would affect both groups equally.

The High Capacity cDNA Reverse Transcription Kit was used to reverse transcribe all of the isolated RNA, meaning that expressed TCRB transcripts were what got sequenced. Deep immunoSEQ sequencing was performed on naive, central memory and regulatory T cell samples, with an average of roughly 3.6 million total reads per sample. After sorted cells were lysed in RLT buffer, RNA was extracted with DNase-treated RNeasy Micro or Mini kits, with the choice depending on cell number. Each cell subset was processed on its own to prevent cross-contamination, while patient and healthy donor samples were processed together. The immunoSEQ multiplex PCR was used to amplify TCRB sequences from cDNA, yielding 87-bp fragments that span the CDR3 region. The amplicons were sequenced using the Illumina HiSeq platform. The paper's processing steps were these. PCR bias was corrected computationally using synthetic template baselines, and reads within Hamming distance 2 were collapsed, with unmergeable singletons discarded. Reads were aligned against IMGT to assign V, D and J genes, CDR3 length and insertions or deletions at six rearrangement sites. Within each subset, clonotype counts were normalized to the number of sorted cells before true diversity and Gini coefficients were calculated with the tcR R package. The overlap coefficient, calculated on TCRB nucleotide sequences, was used to quantify repertoire sharing. The table was pulled from immuneACCESS by TCRdb, which kept in-frame rearrangements only. Such tables lose some clones; where checked, under half of the loss comes from unresolved V genes, and the rest has no known cause. The DNA gave D and trimming, while V, J and clone size come from that table. For this sample there are 250,000 to 300,000 clones; around 7.8% appear just once. The ten largest clones represent roughly 1% of the sample.

Measured from the cysteine to the phenylalanine, the CDR3 is 15 residues long. Just the 45-base CDR3 DNA is kept, in frame starting at base 1. Trimming leaves V shorter by 5 bases and J shorter by 7 bases, with the junction holding 11 bases beyond the gene matches. CDR1 SGHNT and CDR2 YYREEE were looked up in the germline V gene (reference sequence). On this clone itself: Its antigen is currently not known. Within one base of it there is no much larger clone, and no base qualities were kept.

Each donor gave one peripheral blood draw, about 110 mL on average, collected into heparinised tubes. Using a panel that included CD45RO, CCR7, CD25, CD127, CD95 and CD27, naive, central memory, regulatory and stem cell-like memory CD4+ T cells were sorted on a BD FACSAria II. All sorted populations exceeded 98% purity. Right away, PBMCs were isolated by Lymphoprep density gradient centrifugation and were stained directly, with no culture step. Samples were stained and sorted in pairs, with one healthy donor and one patient per experiment, so that batch effects were minimized. Specimen: central memory CD4+ T cells from blood. The TCR sequence derives from a woman aged 18-29 years in good health. This sequence uses TRBV5-4 and TRBJ2-1; 8 bases in between match TRBD2. The CDR3 has the sequence CASSSGGREFNEQFF. DNA sequence: TGTGCCAGCAGTTCGGGAGGGCGGGAGTTTAATGAGCAGTTCTTC.